A selection of T cell receptor beta chains follows, all from one sample in a study of OX40 agonist ivuxolimab in advanced cancers. Repertoires were generated with immunoSEQ multiplex PCR, while TCRdb's copy carries only in-frame clones and drops some. This table has some 69,000 clones, about 91% appearing once. The starting material was CD4+ or CD8+ T cells sorted from blood, obtained in a trial of the OX40 agonist ivuxolimab. These receptors came from an adult with an advanced solid tumor such as melanoma, head and neck, liver or kidney cancer. CDR3s include the opening cysteine and the closing phenylalanine or tryptophan. A D gene is named only where the DNA matches it firmly. The listing skips clone size in some rows; elsewhere it reads once, few, many or a size class.

D gene: -; V gene: TRBV25-1; J gene: TRBJ1-2; clone size: -; CDR3 protein: CASSEYRSGNYGYTF; CDR3 DNA: TGTGCCAGCAGTGAATATAGGTCCGGGAACTATGGCTACACCTTC
D gene: TRBD1; V gene: TRBV19; J gene: TRBJ1-5; clone size: -; CDR3 protein: CASSGQDPGGWPQHF; CDR3 DNA: TGTGCCAGTAGTGGACAGGACCCGGGGGGGTGGCCCCAGCATTTT
D gene: -; V gene: TRBV5-1; J gene: TRBJ2-2; clone size: -; CDR3 protein: CASSRYADTGELFF; CDR3 DNA: TGCGCCAGCAGCCGGTATGCAGACACCGGGGAGCTGTTTTTT
D gene: -; V gene: TRBV21-1; J gene: TRBJ1-4; clone size: few; CDR3 protein: CASSQQGANEKLFF; CDR3 DNA: TGTGCCAGCAGCCAACAGGGAGCTAATGAAAAACTGTTTTTT
D gene: TRBD1; V gene: TRBV5-4; J gene: TRBJ1-4; clone size: -; CDR3 protein: CASSSWRDRGTTGEKLFF; CDR3 DNA: TGTGCCAGCAGCAGTTGGCGGGACAGGGGCACCACGGGGGAAAAACTGTTTTTT
D gene: TRBD2; V gene: TRBV6-6; J gene: TRBJ2-7; clone size: -; CDR3 protein: CASSLGLAGGEQYF; CDR3 DNA: TGTGCCAGCAGTTTGGGACTAGCGGGAGGCGAGCAGTACTTC
D gene: -; V gene: TRBV9; J gene: TRBJ1-6; clone size: -; CDR3 protein: CASSVAGFNSPLHF; CDR3 DNA: TGTGCCAGCAGCGTAGCAGGGTTCAATTCACCCCTCCACTTT
D gene: TRBD2; V gene: TRBV19; J gene: TRBJ2-2; clone size: -; CDR3 protein: CATRGSGSPSTGELFF; CDR3 DNA: TGTGCCACTAGGGGGAGCGGGAGTCCTTCCACCGGGGAGCTGTTTTTT
D gene: -; V gene: TRBV5-4; J gene: TRBJ1-2; clone size: -; CDR3 protein: CASSSETRENYGYTF; CDR3 DNA: TGTGCCAGCAGCTCCGAGACCAGGGAAAACTATGGCTACACCTTC
D gene: -; V gene: TRBV5-4; J gene: TRBJ2-3; clone size: -; CDR3 protein: CASSSQSSTDTQYF; CDR3 DNA: TGTGCCAGCAGCTCCCAATCTAGCACAGATACGCAGTATTTT
D gene: TRBD2; V gene: TRBV5-1; J gene: TRBJ2-7; clone size: -; CDR3 protein: CASSPSGTSGYEQYF; CDR3 DNA: TGCGCCAGCAGCCCCTCCGGGACTAGCGGCTACGAGCAGTACTTC
D gene: -; V gene: TRBV7-8; J gene: TRBJ2-2; clone size: -; CDR3 protein: CASSFWGGGNTGELFF; CDR3 DNA: TGTGCCAGCAGCTTTTGGGGTGGGGGTAACACCGGGGAGCTGTTTTTT
D gene: -; V gene: TRBV28; J gene: TRBJ1-2; clone size: -; CDR3 protein: CANSLDRSYGYTF; CDR3 DNA: TGTGCCAACAGTTTAGACCGTAGCTATGGCTACACCTTC
D gene: -; V gene: TRBV20-1; J gene: TRBJ2-7; clone size: -; CDR3 protein: CRADMGSEQYF; CDR3 DNA: TGCAGGGCGGATATGGGGTCCGAGCAGTACTTC
D gene: -; V gene: TRBV2; J gene: TRBJ1-5; clone size: -; CDR3 protein: CASSEAENYNQPQHF; CDR3 DNA: TGTGCCAGCAGTGAAGCTGAGAACTATAATCAGCCCCAGCATTTT
D gene: TRBD2; V gene: TRBV5-4; J gene: TRBJ2-7; clone size: -; CDR3 protein: CASSSRLAVRNEQYF; CDR3 DNA: TGTGCCAGCAGCTCACGACTAGCGGTAAGGAACGAGCAGTACTTC
D gene: -; V gene: TRBV15; J gene: TRBJ1-5; clone size: -; CDR3 protein: CATSNRTSNQPQHF; CDR3 DNA: TGTGCCACCAGCAACCGGACAAGCAATCAGCCCCAGCATTTT
D gene: -; V gene: TRBV5-1; J gene: TRBJ1-2; clone size: -; CDR3 protein: CASSLEPNYGYTF; CDR3 DNA: TGCGCCAGCAGCTTGGAACCAAACTATGGCTACACCTTC
D gene: -; V gene: TRBV4-1; J gene: TRBJ2-7; clone size: -; CDR3 protein: CASSQDPATYSYEQYF; CDR3 DNA: TGCGCCAGCAGCCAAGATCCAGCAACTTACTCCTACGAGCAGTACTTC
D gene: -; V gene: TRBV11-3; J gene: TRBJ1-5; clone size: -; CDR3 protein: CASSDYNTGTQPQHF; CDR3 DNA: TGTGCCAGCAGCGACTATAATACAGGAACCCAGCCCCAGCATTTT
D gene: -; V gene: TRBV6-5; J gene: TRBJ2-2; clone size: -; CDR3 protein: CASSRLGAGELFF; CDR3 DNA: TGTGCCAGCAGCCGTTTGGGGGCCGGGGAGCTGTTTTTT
D gene: -; V gene: TRBV2; J gene: TRBJ1-2; clone size: -; CDR3 protein: CASSTGGAGIYGYTF; CDR3 DNA: TGTGCCAGCAGCACCGGGGGCGCCGGGATCTATGGCTACACCTTC
D gene: TRBD1; V gene: TRBV19; J gene: TRBJ1-5; clone size: -; CDR3 protein: CASRDRGGQPQHF; CDR3 DNA: TGTGCCAGTAGAGACAGGGGGGGCCAGCCCCAGCATTTT
D gene: -; V gene: TRBV18; J gene: TRBJ2-7; clone size: -; CDR3 protein: CASSPTETYEQYF; CDR3 DNA: TGTGCCAGCTCACCAACAGAAACCTACGAGCAGTACTTC
D gene: -; V gene: TRBV10-1; J gene: TRBJ2-2; clone size: -; CDR3 protein: CASSGYPGGELFF; CDR3 DNA: TGCGCCAGCAGCGGCTACCCGGGCGGGGAGCTGTTTTTT
D gene: TRBD2; V gene: TRBV14; J gene: TRBJ2-1; clone size: once; CDR3 protein: CASRATSGYNEQFF; CDR3 DNA: TGTGCCAGCAGGGCCACTAGCGGCTACAATGAGCAGTTCTTC
D gene: -; V gene: TRBV11-3; J gene: TRBJ1-2; clone size: -; CDR3 protein: CASSSQGLWNGYTF; CDR3 DNA: TGTGCCAGCAGCTCGCAGGGCCTGTGGAATGGCTACACCTTC
D gene: -; V gene: TRBV19; J gene: TRBJ2-5; clone size: -; CDR3 protein: CASSPDRMGTQYF; CDR3 DNA: TGTGCCAGTAGTCCTGACAGAATGGGGACCCAGTACTTC
D gene: -; V gene: TRBV11-2; J gene: TRBJ2-2; clone size: -; CDR3 protein: CASSRPAAGELFF; CDR3 DNA: TGTGCCAGCAGCCGACCGGCGGCCGGGGAGCTGTTTTTT
D gene: -; V gene: TRBV14; J gene: TRBJ1-1; clone size: once; CDR3 protein: CASSQRQGWENTEAFF; CDR3 DNA: TGTGCCAGCAGCCAAAGGCAAGGCTGGGAGAACACTGAAGCTTTCTTT
D gene: -; V gene: TRBV28; J gene: TRBJ2-5; clone size: -; CDR3 protein: CASSPGPEREGGAQYF; CDR3 DNA: TGTGCCAGCAGTCCGGGACCGGAAAGGGAGGGGGGCGCCCAGTACTTC
D gene: -; V gene: TRBV9; J gene: TRBJ2-2; clone size: few; CDR3 protein: CASSVDQGQSGAGGELFF; CDR3 DNA: TGTGCCAGCAGCGTGGACCAAGGACAATCCGGAGCTGGCGGGGAGCTGTTTTTT
D gene: TRBD1; V gene: TRBV5-1; J gene: TRBJ1-3; clone size: -; CDR3 protein: CASSVSTGADGNTIYF; CDR3 DNA: TGCGCCAGCAGCGTCTCGACAGGGGCGGACGGAAACACCATATATTTT
D gene: -; V gene: TRBV28; J gene: TRBJ2-3; clone size: few; CDR3 protein: CASSFSGFAADTQYF; CDR3 DNA: TGTGCCAGCAGTTTCTCAGGGTTCGCGGCAGATACGCAGTATTTT
D gene: TRBD1; V gene: TRBV5-6; J gene: TRBJ2-3; clone size: few; CDR3 protein: CASSPGQPGTDTQYF; CDR3 DNA: TGTGCCAGCAGCCCGGGACAGCCTGGCACAGATACGCAGTATTTT
D gene: TRBD2; V gene: TRBV15; J gene: TRBJ2-3; clone size: -; CDR3 protein: CATSPLAGVADTQYF; CDR3 DNA: TGTGCCACCAGCCCTCTAGCGGGAGTGGCAGATACGCAGTATTTT
D gene: TRBD1; V gene: TRBV7-2; J gene: TRBJ1-1; clone size: -; CDR3 protein: CASSQHRGQTEAFF; CDR3 DNA: TGTGCCAGCAGCCAGCACAGGGGGCAAACTGAAGCTTTCTTT
D gene: -; V gene: TRBV7-9; J gene: TRBJ1-1; clone size: -; CDR3 protein: CASSLWGSTEAFF; CDR3 DNA: TGTGCCAGCAGCTTATGGGGGAGCACTGAAGCTTTCTTT
D gene: TRBD2; V gene: TRBV9; J gene: TRBJ2-3; clone size: -; CDR3 protein: CASSVNSLAGGGNTDTQYF; CDR3 DNA: TGTGCCAGCAGCGTAAATAGTCTAGCGGGCGGTGGAAACACAGATACGCAGTATTTT
D gene: -; V gene: TRBV4-1; J gene: TRBJ1-4; clone size: -; CDR3 protein: CASSQGTVSNEKLFF; CDR3 DNA: TGCGCCAGCAGCCAAGGAACTGTCTCTAATGAAAAACTGTTTTTT
D gene: -; V gene: TRBV7-9; J gene: TRBJ1-1; clone size: -; CDR3 protein: CASSSYEGHKNEAFF; CDR3 DNA: TGTGCCAGCAGCTCTTATGAAGGCCATAAGAATGAAGCTTTCTTT
D gene: -; V gene: TRBV7-6; J gene: TRBJ2-5; clone size: -; CDR3 protein: CASSSGETQYF; CDR3 DNA: TGTGCCAGCAGCTCCGGGGAGACCCAGTACTTC
D gene: -; V gene: TRBV19; J gene: TRBJ2-1; clone size: -; CDR3 protein: CASSGARQWNEQFF; CDR3 DNA: TGTGCCAGTAGTGGTGCTAGGCAGTGGAATGAGCAGTTCTTC